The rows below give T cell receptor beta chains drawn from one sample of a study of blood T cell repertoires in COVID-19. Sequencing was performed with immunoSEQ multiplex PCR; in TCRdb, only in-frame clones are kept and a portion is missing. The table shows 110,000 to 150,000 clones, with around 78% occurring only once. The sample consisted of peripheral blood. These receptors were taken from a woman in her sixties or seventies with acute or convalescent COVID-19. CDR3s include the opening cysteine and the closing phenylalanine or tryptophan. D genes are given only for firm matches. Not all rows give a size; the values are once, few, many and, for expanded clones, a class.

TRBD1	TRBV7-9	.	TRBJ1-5	TGTGCCAGCAGCTTACACCGGGACAGGGATCAGCCCCAGCATTTT	CASSLHRDRDQPQHF
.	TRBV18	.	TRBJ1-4	TGTGCCAGCTCACCACGCGGAACCCATGAAAAACTGTTTTTT	CASSPRGTHEKLFF
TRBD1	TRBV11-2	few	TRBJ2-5	TGTGCCAGCAGTCTTACGACAAACAGGGGAGAGACCCAGTACTTC	CASSLTTNRGETQYF
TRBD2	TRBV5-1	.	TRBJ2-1	TGCGCCAGCAGCTTAGGGGCTAGCGGGAGGGCCTGGAATGAGCAGTTCTTC	CASSLGASGRAWNEQFF
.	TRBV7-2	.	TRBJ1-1	TGTGCCAGCAGCTTAGCTCCCACAGGGAACGGAGGAGCTTTCTTT	CASSLAPTGNGGAFF
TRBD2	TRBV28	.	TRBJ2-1	TGTGCCAGCAGTTCCCCAGTTAGCGGGATTCGCCCCCCCTTTGGCCCCAATGAGCAGTTCTTC	CASSSPVSGIRPPFGPNEQFF
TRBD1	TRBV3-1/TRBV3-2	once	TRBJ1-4	TGTGCCAGCAGCCTCCAGATGAACAGGGGTGATGAAAAACTGTTTTTT	CASSLQMNRGDEKLFF
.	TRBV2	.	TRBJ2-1	TGTGCCAGCAGTGAAGGGAGGGTCTACAATGAGCAGTTCTTC	CASSEGRVYNEQFF
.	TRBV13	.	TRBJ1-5	TGTGCCAGCAGCTTAGAAGGGAGTCAGCCCCAGCATTTT	CASSLEGSQPQHF
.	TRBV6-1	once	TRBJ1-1	TGTGCCAGCAGTGAAGGACAGGAATACACTGAAGCTTTCTTT	CASSEGQEYTEAFF
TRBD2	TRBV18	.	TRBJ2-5	TGTGCCAGCTCAACGACTAGCTGGGAGACCCAGTACTTC	CASSTTSWETQYF
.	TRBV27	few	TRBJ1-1	TGTGCCAGCCGGGACACCATGAACACTGAAGCTTTCTTT	CASRDTMNTEAFF